A selection of T cell receptor beta chains follows, all from one sample in a study of molecular identifiers for immune sequencing clone quantification. TCRdb independently ran MiXCR on the PCR reads; one entry per CDR3 protein. The top ten hold roughly 0.83% of the sample, which has under 650,000 distinct CDR3 sequences, less than 20% seen once. The sample was naive CD8+ T cells from blood, with Jurkat cell RNA spiked in. These receptors originate from a human donor in good health. Some libraries in this study had Jurkat cell RNA spiked in. CDR3s leave out the opening cysteine and the closing phenylalanine or tryptophan.

TRBV7-9 13 ASSSQGVTHTEAF
TRBV27 12 ASSPGLRVDEQY
TRBV27 13 ASSFALGGGTEAF
TRBV29-1 13 SVEVAGVRYNEQF
TRBV3-1 13 ASSQEGGLTDTQY
TRBV19 12 ASSMVVSAGELF
TRBV4-1 8 ASSPPQQY
TRBV11-2 12 ASSLASGVFEQY
TRBV12-3/TRBV12-4 13 ASSFLSGVTDTQY
TRBV27 11 AITETVNNEQF
TRBV5-3 15 ASSLRGRTPRGNEQF
TRBV4-1 14 ASSQVAQAVGNTIY
TRBV20-1 13 SARELAGGPGEQY
TRBV19 14 ASSIDAGSGANVLT
TRBV5-6 15 ASSLGWSPRKDSPLH
TRBV11-3 11 ASSFAVSYEQY
TRBV12-3/TRBV12-4 11 ASTPRDQETQY
TRBV7-9 10 ASSLSLFTQY
TRBV6-5 11 ASSYSRHYEQY
TRBV13 10 ASSFLADAQY
TRBV2 13 ASSEGYQTNQPQH
TRBV5-1 17 ASSAGTGGRGLSGNTIY
TRBV10-3 10 AIAQVSYEQY
TRBV12-3/TRBV12-4 12 ASSFRVSTDTQY
TRBV7-6 11 ASSYRVATEAF
TRBV27 11 ASRTVGSYEQY
TRBV5-3 14 ASSLSAGDPYNEQF
TRBV13 14 ASSNAGTRTYNEQF
TRBV30 9 AWSADYEQY
TRBV6-5 10 ASSSDRNEQF
TRBV7-9 15 ASSHPHRTGYRDTQY
TRBV7-3 12 TSSNTDREDTQY
TRBV6-2/TRBV6-3 12 ASSPGGLGNEQF
TRBV6-2/TRBV6-3 14 ASSYRKGQGAYEQY
TRBV19 12 ASTSLGGQETQY
TRBV5-1 13 ASRWGTGPSYEQY
TRBV19 16 ASSWTGGLFSSTDTQY
TRBV28 14 ASSLLTGGPTYEQY
TRBV28 12 ASSPDRGGHGYT
TRBV5-6 13 ASSDTNRRNQPQH
TRBV6-2/TRBV6-3 15 ASSSLEGGANTGELF
TRBV6-2/TRBV6-3 13 ASSLPLGVPTEAF
TRBV5-4 14 ASSYPGGGLSYGYT
TRBV12-3/TRBV12-4 10 ASSFSTHEQF
TRBV6-5 12 AGSSPGLQDEQY